The subject of this entry is one T cell receptor beta chain. Antigen unknown. Specimens held about 0.85-11 million cryopreserved PBMC prior to DNA extraction. This sample was included in a study of long-term antiretroviral therapy in people with HIV. Findings and caveats of the study: Whichever time point was examined, clones expanded before ART dominated the repertoire.

Sequencing used immunoSEQ v3.0 at survey level. Repertoires were generated with immunoSEQ multiplex PCR, while TCRdb's copy carries only in-frame clones and drops some. The sample has 20,000 or so clones; roughly 84% are singletons. The sequence was obtained from a man aged 30 to 45 with HIV. This material consisted of unsorted PBMCs, taken 5.9 years after starting antiretroviral therapy.

Written as DNA, the CDR3 is TGTGCCAGCTCACCTGCGCGGGGGGAGACCCAGTACTTC. This codes for CASSPARGETQYF. The chain is built from TRBV18 and TRBJ2-5; 7 positions match TRBD2. Trimming cost V 3 bases and J 5 bases; bases outside gene matches: 3. Germline values: CDR1 KGHSH, CDR2 LQKENI. The CDR3 totals 13 residues.